The 5 T cell receptor beta chains in this list originate from one sample, sequenced in a study of T cells after posttransplantation cyclophosphamide. TCRdb's table, derived via immunoSEQ multiplex PCR, lists solely in-frame clones and lacks some. The sample lists 25,000 to 30,000 clones, more than 80% occurring once. Sequenced: PBMCs. All receptors derive from a man aged 45-60 years.

This clone has a single count. This chain connects TRBV29-1 to TRBJ2-2; 7 bases are shared with TRBD1. V lost 6 bases to trimming and J lost 5 bases; unmatched junction nucleotides: 9. Germline CDR1 SQVTM, CDR2 ANQGSEA. There are 14 residues in the CDR3. The chain's CDR3 is CSVLGTVNTGELFF. The CDR3 DNA sequence: TGCAGCGTCCTAGGGACAGTAAATACCGGGGAGCTGTTTTTT.

This clone turned up a few times. The chain has TRBV2 and TRBJ1-2; D unresolved. The CDR3 covers 10 residues. V was trimmed by 6 bases and J by 8 bases, leaving 7 bases between them. CDR1 and CDR2 (germline): SNHLY, FYNNEI. CDR3 coding DNA: TGTGCCAGCAGCCAAAAAGGCTACACCTTC. Its translation is CASSQKGYTF.

This clone appeared once. The chain combines TRBV11-3 with TRBJ2-6; perhaps TRBD1 as D (6 bases). V lost 5 bases and J lost 1, with 12 bases in between. This CDR3 spans 16 amino acids. Germline assignment: CDR1 SGHNT and CDR2 YENEEA. The CDR3 spells CASSRGGASGANVLTF. The CDR3, as DNA: TGTGCCAGCAGCCGAGGGGGTGCTTCTGGGGCCAACGTCCTGACTTTC. Drawing the rest from reference TRBV11-3 and TRBJ2-6, the complete variable domain is EAGVVQSPRYKIIEKKQPVAFWCNPISGHNTLYWYLQNLGQGPELLIRYENEEAVDDSQLPKDRFSAERLKGVDSTLKIQPAELGDSAVYLCASSRGGASGANVLTFGAGSRLTVL.

The V gene is TRBV11-2, the J gene TRBJ1-6; 7 bases match TRBD1. CDR1 and CDR2 (germline): SGHAT, FQNNGV. V lost 3 bases, J lost 9 bases, and 5 bases stayed unmatched. This CDR3 contains 14 residues. This CDR3 is CASSFTGVSSPLHF. The CDR3 DNA is TGTGCCAGCAGCTTCACAGGGGTTAGTTCACCCCTCCACTTT. The full variable domain, rest sourced from reference TRBV11-2 and TRBJ1-6, is EAGVAQSPRYKIIEKRQSVAFWCNPISGHATLYWYQQILGQGPKLLIQFQNNGVVDDSQLPKDRFSAERLKGVDSTLKIQPAKLEDSAVYLCASSFTGVSSPLHFGNGTRLTVT.

The V call is TRBV10-3, the J call TRBJ2-7; no reliable D call. Germline V gives CDR1 ENHRY, CDR2 SYGVKD. This CDR3 spans 13 amino acids. V was clipped by 3 bases and J by 4 bases, with 10 bases between them. The CDR3 DNA reads TGTGCCATCAGTGAAGTGGCACCGTACGAGCAGTACTTC. Its protein product is CAISEVAPYEQYF.